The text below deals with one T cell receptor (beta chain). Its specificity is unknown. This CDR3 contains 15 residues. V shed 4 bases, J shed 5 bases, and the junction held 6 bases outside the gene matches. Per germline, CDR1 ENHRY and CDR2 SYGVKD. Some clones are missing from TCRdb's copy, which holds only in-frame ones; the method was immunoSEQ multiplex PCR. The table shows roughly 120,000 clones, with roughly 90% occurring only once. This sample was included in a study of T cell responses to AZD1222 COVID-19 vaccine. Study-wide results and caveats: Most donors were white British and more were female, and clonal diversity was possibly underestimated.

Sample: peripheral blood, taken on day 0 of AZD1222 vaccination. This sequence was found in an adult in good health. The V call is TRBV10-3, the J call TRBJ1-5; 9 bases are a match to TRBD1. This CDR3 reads CAISGTGASYQPQHF. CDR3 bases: TGTGCCATCAGTGGGACAGGGGCCTCTTATCAGCCCCAGCATTTT.